Listed below are T cell receptor beta chains from one sample, sequenced in a study of cytomegalovirus exposure and HLA in healthy donors. Sequencing used immunoSEQ multiplex PCR; TCRdb keeps in-frame clones, though not all of them. The sample lists 140,000 or so clones; 75% to 90% were seen once. The sequenced sample consisted of PBMCs. These receptors all stem from a woman younger than 45 in good health and CMV-seropositive. CDR3s include the opening cysteine and the closing phenylalanine or tryptophan. The order of the fields is D gene, clone size, V gene, J gene, CDR3 DNA, CDR3 protein. D genes are given only for firm matches. A clone size is listed for some rows: how often the clone was seen (once, few, many), or a class if it is expanded.

d_gene: .; abundance: .; v_gene: TRBV2; j_gene: TRBJ2-1; CDR3nt: TGTGCCAGCAGTGAACCCGGGGTGCAGTTCTTC; CDR3aa: CASSEPGVQFF
d_gene: .; abundance: .; v_gene: TRBV5-6; j_gene: TRBJ1-5; CDR3nt: TGTGCCAGCAGCTTGATGAGAATTAGCAATCAGCCCCAGCATTTT; CDR3aa: CASSLMRISNQPQHF
d_gene: TRBD2; abundance: .; v_gene: TRBV7-9; j_gene: TRBJ2-3; CDR3nt: TGTGCCAGCCTCCACGGGCGGGAGGAGACAGATACGCAGTATTTT; CDR3aa: CASLHGREETDTQYF
d_gene: .; abundance: .; v_gene: TRBV4-1; j_gene: TRBJ1-2; CDR3nt: TGCGCCAGCAGCCACCTCGCGAGGGCGGACTATGGCTACACCTTC; CDR3aa: CASSHLARADYGYTF
d_gene: .; abundance: .; v_gene: TRBV12-5; j_gene: TRBJ1-1; CDR3nt: TGTGCTAGTGGTTTGAACACAGGGCACACTGAAGCTTTCTTT; CDR3aa: CASGLNTGHTEAFF
d_gene: .; abundance: .; v_gene: TRBV9; j_gene: TRBJ2-6; CDR3nt: TGTGCCAGCAGCGTGCGCGGGGACTCTGGGGCCAACGTCCTGACTTTC; CDR3aa: CASSVRGDSGANVLTF
d_gene: .; abundance: .; v_gene: TRBV11-2; j_gene: TRBJ2-5; CDR3nt: TGTGCCAGCAGCTTAGGCCCGGGGGAGACCCAGTACTTC; CDR3aa: CASSLGPGETQYF
d_gene: TRBD1; abundance: .; v_gene: TRBV4-1; j_gene: TRBJ2-7; CDR3nt: TGCGCCAGCAGCCAGGGACAGGGCGACCGCTCCTACGAGCAGTACTTC; CDR3aa: CASSQGQGDRSYEQYF
d_gene: .; abundance: .; v_gene: TRBV5-4; j_gene: TRBJ2-2; CDR3nt: TGTGCCAGCAGCTTAGACTCATCGAACACCGGGGAGCTGTTTTTT; CDR3aa: CASSLDSSNTGELFF
d_gene: TRBD2; abundance: .; v_gene: TRBV7-2; j_gene: TRBJ2-1; CDR3nt: TGTGCCAGCAGCTTACGGTCTGGCGGGGGGTACAATGAGCAGTTCTTC; CDR3aa: CASSLRSGGGYNEQFF
d_gene: TRBD1; abundance: .; v_gene: TRBV6-1; j_gene: TRBJ1-4; CDR3nt: TGTGCCAGCAGTGCTGTGACAGGGGTTGAAGGAAAACTGTTTTTT; CDR3aa: CASSAVTGVEGKLFF
d_gene: .; abundance: .; v_gene: TRBV5-1; j_gene: TRBJ2-5; CDR3nt: TGCGCCAGCAGCTTGGCCGTCGGGGTAGGAGAGACCCAGTACTTC; CDR3aa: CASSLAVGVGETQYF
d_gene: TRBD2; abundance: .; v_gene: TRBV2; j_gene: TRBJ2-7; CDR3nt: TGTGCCAGCAGGGGACTAGGGGAGGGGGAGCAGTACTTC; CDR3aa: CASRGLGEGEQYF
d_gene: .; abundance: once; v_gene: TRBV7-2; j_gene: TRBJ1-6; CDR3nt: TGTGCCAGCAGCTCACAGGGTGATTCACCCCTCCACTTT; CDR3aa: CASSSQGDSPLHF
d_gene: TRBD1; abundance: .; v_gene: TRBV7-9; j_gene: TRBJ1-1; CDR3nt: TGTGCCAGCAGCCTGACAGGGGGCGGCATGAACACTGAAGCTTTCTTT; CDR3aa: CASSLTGGGMNTEAFF
d_gene: TRBD1; abundance: .; v_gene: TRBV7-9; j_gene: TRBJ2-2; CDR3nt: TGTGCCCCCCGGGGACAGGGAAACACCGGGGAGCTGTTTTTT; CDR3aa: CAPRGQGNTGELFF
d_gene: TRBD2; abundance: .; v_gene: TRBV10-3; j_gene: TRBJ2-7; CDR3nt: TGTGCCATCAGTGACGGGACTAGCGGGACCTACGAGCAGTACTTC; CDR3aa: CAISDGTSGTYEQYF
d_gene: TRBD1; abundance: .; v_gene: TRBV2; j_gene: TRBJ1-4; CDR3nt: TGTGCCAGCAGATTGGGACAGGCGAATGAAAAACTGTTTTTT; CDR3aa: CASRLGQANEKLFF
d_gene: TRBD1; abundance: .; v_gene: TRBV27; j_gene: TRBJ2-5; CDR3nt: TGTGCCAGCTTAGACAGGGTGGAGACCCAGTACTTC; CDR3aa: CASLDRVETQYF
d_gene: .; abundance: .; v_gene: TRBV2; j_gene: TRBJ1-1; CDR3nt: TGTGCCAGCAACTCTCAAATGGACACTGAAGCTTTCTTT; CDR3aa: CASNSQMDTEAFF
d_gene: TRBD2; abundance: .; v_gene: TRBV7-3; j_gene: TRBJ2-7; CDR3nt: TGTGCCAGCAGCTCCCCGGGACTAGCGGAAAAATCCTACGAGCAGTACTTC; CDR3aa: CASSSPGLAEKSYEQYF
d_gene: TRBD2; abundance: .; v_gene: TRBV27; j_gene: TRBJ2-7; CDR3nt: TGTGCCAGCAGACTAGCGGGGACCTCCTACGAGCAGTACTTC; CDR3aa: CASRLAGTSYEQYF
d_gene: TRBD1; abundance: few; v_gene: TRBV28; j_gene: TRBJ1-1; CDR3nt: TGTGCCAGCAGCTGGACAGGGGCCCTAAACACTGAAGCTTTCTTT; CDR3aa: CASSWTGALNTEAFF
d_gene: .; abundance: .; v_gene: TRBV7-9; j_gene: TRBJ1-1; CDR3nt: TGTGCCAGCAGCCTTACTACAGGAACTGAAGCTTTCTTT; CDR3aa: CASSLTTGTEAFF
d_gene: TRBD1; abundance: .; v_gene: TRBV18; j_gene: TRBJ2-5; CDR3nt: TGTGCCAGCTCACCGGGGCAGGGGGCGGCGAAGACCCAGTACTTC; CDR3aa: CASSPGQGAAKTQYF
d_gene: TRBD2; abundance: .; v_gene: TRBV6-5; j_gene: TRBJ2-1; CDR3nt: TGTGCCAGCAGTTTGGATCGGGGGGGGCACAATGAGCAGTTCTTC; CDR3aa: CASSLDRGGHNEQFF
d_gene: .; abundance: few; v_gene: TRBV15; j_gene: TRBJ2-5; CDR3nt: TGTGCCACCAGCAGAACCAGACAGGGAGGAGAGACCCAGTACTTC; CDR3aa: CATSRTRQGGETQYF
d_gene: .; abundance: .; v_gene: TRBV18; j_gene: TRBJ1-4; CDR3nt: TGTGCCAGCTCACCGTCAGCAGGGGCTAATGAAAAACTGTTTTTT; CDR3aa: CASSPSAGANEKLFF
d_gene: TRBD2; abundance: .; v_gene: TRBV6-5; j_gene: TRBJ2-7; CDR3nt: TGTGCCAGCAGTTACGGGAGGGCCCCCAACCACGAGCAGTACTTC; CDR3aa: CASSYGRAPNHEQYF